This is a list of T cell receptor beta chains from one sample in a study of blood T cell repertoires in COVID-19. Here immunoSEQ multiplex PCR was the method, and the copy in TCRdb shows in-frame clones only, minus some. This sample yields 150,000 to 200,000 clones, of which about 84% are seen a single time; roughly 5.1% belongs to the top ten. Sequenced: peripheral blood. The receptors were sampled from a woman aged 30 to 39 with acute or convalescent COVID-19. Both conserved end residues are part of each CDR3. Each record gives: J gene, D gene, clone size, V gene, CDR3 DNA, CDR3 protein. The D gene is left open where the match is weak. Only part of the rows carry a size: once, few, many, or a class if the clone is expanded.

J gene: TRBJ2-7; D gene: .; clone size: .; V gene: TRBV4-1; CDR3 DNA: TGCGCCAGCAGCCAAGAGGGCCCCCGAAGCGGGGAGCAGTACTTC; CDR3 protein: CASSQEGPRSGEQYF
J gene: TRBJ1-5; D gene: TRBD1; clone size: .; V gene: TRBV11-2; CDR3 DNA: TGTGCCAGCAGCTCAGGACAGGGCTCCCAGCCCCAGCATTTT; CDR3 protein: CASSSGQGSQPQHF
J gene: TRBJ2-7; D gene: .; clone size: .; V gene: TRBV4-3; CDR3 DNA: TGCGCCAGCAGCCAAGATTGGCCCGGGACTTTGTCCTACGAGCAGTACTTC; CDR3 protein: CASSQDWPGTLSYEQYF
J gene: TRBJ2-2; D gene: TRBD1; clone size: many; V gene: TRBV29-1; CDR3 DNA: TGCAGCGTTAGACAGCCAGGGACAGGGGACACCGGGGAGCTGTTTTTT; CDR3 protein: CSVRQPGTGDTGELFF
J gene: TRBJ2-1; D gene: .; clone size: .; V gene: TRBV7-9; CDR3 DNA: TGTGCCAGCCACCAGCAGCTTGGCCGCGGCCAGGGTCTAATCTTC; CDR3 protein: CASHQQLGRGQGLIF
J gene: TRBJ2-7; D gene: .; clone size: .; V gene: TRBV10-3; CDR3 DNA: TGTGCCATCAGCAAACAGGGTGACGAGCAGTACTTC; CDR3 protein: CAISKQGDEQYF
J gene: TRBJ2-7; D gene: .; clone size: .; V gene: TRBV5-1; CDR3 DNA: TGCGCCAGCAGCTGGGGGGACAGTTACGAGCAGTACTTC; CDR3 protein: CASSWGDSYEQYF
J gene: TRBJ1-1; D gene: TRBD1; clone size: .; V gene: TRBV24-1; CDR3 DNA: TGTGCCACCAGTGCCCCGGGACAGGGGACTGAAGCTTTCTTT; CDR3 protein: CATSAPGQGTEAFF
J gene: TRBJ1-5; D gene: .; clone size: .; V gene: TRBV19; CDR3 DNA: TGTGCCAGTAGTATAACGGGCCAGGGAAATCAGCCCCAGCATTTT; CDR3 protein: CASSITGQGNQPQHF
J gene: TRBJ2-1; D gene: .; clone size: .; V gene: TRBV29-1; CDR3 DNA: TGCAGCGTCATGACAGCCCTCTCCAATGAGCAGTTCTTC; CDR3 protein: CSVMTALSNEQFF
J gene: TRBJ2-3; D gene: TRBD2; clone size: .; V gene: TRBV5-1; CDR3 DNA: TGCGCCAGCAGCTTGTCACTAGCGGGAGGGCTAAACACAGATACGCAGTATTTT; CDR3 protein: CASSLSLAGGLNTDTQYF
J gene: TRBJ1-5; D gene: .; clone size: once; V gene: TRBV3-1/TRBV3-2; CDR3 DNA: TGTGCCAGCAGCCGGGGGCTCAGCAATCAGCCCCAGCATTTT; CDR3 protein: CASSRGLSNQPQHF
J gene: TRBJ1-2; D gene: .; clone size: .; V gene: TRBV15; CDR3 DNA: TGTGCCACCTTCTCAACCTCTCGGGGGGCCGAGGGCTACACCTTC; CDR3 protein: CATFSTSRGAEGYTF
J gene: TRBJ1-5; D gene: .; clone size: few; V gene: TRBV7-8; CDR3 DNA: TGTGCCAGCAGCTTAAGAGGGATGGCACCTGAGGGTAGCAATCAGCCCCAGCATTTT; CDR3 protein: CASSLRGMAPEGSNQPQHF
J gene: TRBJ1-6; D gene: TRBD1; clone size: .; V gene: TRBV27; CDR3 DNA: TGTGCCAGCAGTTGGCGGACAGGGGGCCCCAGTTCCTATAATTCACCCCTCCACTTT; CDR3 protein: CASSWRTGGPSSYNSPLHF
J gene: TRBJ2-3; D gene: .; clone size: .; V gene: TRBV4-1; CDR3 DNA: TGCGCCAGCAGCCAAGTTCCGACTAGCACAGATACGCAGTATTTT; CDR3 protein: CASSQVPTSTDTQYF
J gene: TRBJ2-7; D gene: .; clone size: .; V gene: TRBV14; CDR3 DNA: TGTGCCAGCAGCCAACACTCCTCAAGCTACGAGCAGTACTTC; CDR3 protein: CASSQHSSSYEQYF
J gene: TRBJ1-2; D gene: TRBD1; clone size: .; V gene: TRBV27; CDR3 DNA: TGTGCCAGCAGTATCACAGGGGGCGCGCATGGCTACACCTTC; CDR3 protein: CASSITGGAHGYTF
J gene: TRBJ2-5; D gene: TRBD1; clone size: .; V gene: TRBV6-2/TRBV6-3; CDR3 DNA: TGTGCCAGCAGTTATCCGACAGGGGGTGGAGAGACCCAGTACTTC; CDR3 protein: CASSYPTGGGETQYF
J gene: TRBJ1-1; D gene: TRBD1; clone size: .; V gene: TRBV5-1; CDR3 DNA: TGCGCCAGCAGCTTGTTTTCCCAGACAGGGGGTGCTTTCTTT; CDR3 protein: CASSLFSQTGGAFF
J gene: TRBJ2-7; D gene: TRBD1; clone size: .; V gene: TRBV6-2/TRBV6-3; CDR3 DNA: TGTGCCAGCAGTTCAGGACAGGGGTACGACGAGCAGTACTTC; CDR3 protein: CASSSGQGYDEQYF
J gene: TRBJ1-2; D gene: .; clone size: .; V gene: TRBV28; CDR3 DNA: TGTGCCAGCAACGCCCAGTACAACTATGGCTACACCTTC; CDR3 protein: CASNAQYNYGYTF
J gene: TRBJ1-4; D gene: .; clone size: .; V gene: TRBV7-9; CDR3 DNA: TGTGCCAGCAGCTTAGGTCAGGTTAATGAAAAACTGTTTTTT; CDR3 protein: CASSLGQVNEKLFF
J gene: TRBJ2-1; D gene: .; clone size: .; V gene: TRBV10-1; CDR3 DNA: TGCGCCAGCAGTGAGCACAGTAGCTCCTACAATGAGCAGTTCTTC; CDR3 protein: CASSEHSSSYNEQFF
J gene: TRBJ1-1; D gene: TRBD1; clone size: .; V gene: TRBV3-1/TRBV3-2; CDR3 DNA: TGTGCCAGCAGCCCCAGGGGGACAATCACTGAAGCTTTCTTT; CDR3 protein: CASSPRGTITEAFF
J gene: TRBJ2-3; D gene: .; clone size: .; V gene: TRBV24-1; CDR3 DNA: TGTGCCACCGGGGGGGCAGGAGATACGCAGTATTTT; CDR3 protein: CATGGAGDTQYF